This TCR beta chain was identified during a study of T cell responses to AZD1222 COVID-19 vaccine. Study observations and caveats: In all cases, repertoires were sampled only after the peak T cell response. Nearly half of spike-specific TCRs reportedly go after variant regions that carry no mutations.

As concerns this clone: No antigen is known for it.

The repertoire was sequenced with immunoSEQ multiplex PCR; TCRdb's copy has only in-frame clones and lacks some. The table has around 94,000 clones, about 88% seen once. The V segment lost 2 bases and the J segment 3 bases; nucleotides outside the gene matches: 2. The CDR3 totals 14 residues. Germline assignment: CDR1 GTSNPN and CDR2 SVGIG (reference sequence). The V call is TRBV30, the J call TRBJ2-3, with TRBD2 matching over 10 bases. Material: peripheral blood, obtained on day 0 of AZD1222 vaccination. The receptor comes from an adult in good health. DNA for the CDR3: TGTGCCTGGAGTAGCGGGAGGGGAACAGATACGCAGTATTTT. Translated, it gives CAWSSGRGTDTQYF.